These 27 T cell receptor beta chains share one sample of origin, sequenced in a study of blood T cell repertoires in COVID-19. The method was immunoSEQ multiplex PCR; TCRdb's version includes in-frame clones alone and lacks a portion of them. The table includes 150,000 to 200,000 clones, about 74% detected once. The source material was peripheral blood. These receptors all stem from a woman older than 75 with acute or convalescent COVID-19.

V gene TRBV7-9 combines with J gene TRBJ2-3; 9 bases match TRBD2. J lost 0 bases, V lost 4 bases, and 2 bases had no gene match. This CDR3 is built from 15 residues. The V gene's germline CDR1 is SEHNR and CDR2 FQNEAQ (reference sequence). CDR3 sequence reads: CASSYTSGSTDTQYF. In DNA form, the CDR3 reads TGTGCCAGCAGCTATACTAGCGGGAGCACAGATACGCAGTATTTT.

The J gene is TRBJ2-1, the V gene TRBV27; 10 bases line up with TRBD2. The germline V gene encodes CDR1 MNHEY and CDR2 SMNVEV (reference sequence). V lost 2 bases to trimming and J lost 4 bases; unmatched junction nucleotides: 5. The CDR3 runs 16 residues. The CDR3 region is CASSLRGLAKYNEQFF. For the CDR3, the DNA is TGTGCCAGCAGTTTAAGGGGACTAGCGAAGTACAATGAGCAGTTCTTC.

The chain recombines TRBV6-6 with TRBJ2-3; 12 nucleotides line up with TRBD1. The CDR3 runs to 16 residues. In germline, CDR1 is MNHNY, CDR2 SVGAGI (reference sequence). J lost 4 bases, V lost 6 bases, and 8 bases had no gene match. CDR3 in DNA: TGTGCCAGCAGGAGACCGGGACAGGGGGCTGCAGATACGCAGTATTTT. Protein sequence: CASRRPGQGAADTQYF.

V gene TRBV6-6 combines with J gene TRBJ2-2; 7 bases agree with TRBD1. Germline values: CDR1 MNHNY, CDR2 SVGAGI (reference sequence). Trimming took 7 bases from V and 4 from J; bases not matched to a gene: 6. The CDR3 consists of 14 residues. As DNA, the CDR3 is TGTGCCAGCACTCCACAGGGGAGCACCGGGGAGCTGTTTTTT. Translating gives CASTPQGSTGELFF.

The chain uses TRBV4-3 and TRBJ2-1, with D perhaps TRBD1 (5 bases). The CDR3 runs to 14 residues. V gave up 2 bases and J gave up 7 bases, with 12 bases separating them. Germline CDR1 and CDR2: LGHNA and YSLEER. The CDR3 DNA is TGCGCCAGCAGCCAAACTTCCAGGGCTAATGAGCAGTTCTTC. It yields the protein CASSQTSRANEQFF.

The V and J genes are TRBV7-9 and TRBJ2-1, with 8 bases aligning to TRBD2. CDR3 length equals 14 residues. With 5 bases clipped from V and 6 bases from J, the junction kept 6 bases outside the gene matches. CDR1 and CDR2 from the germline V gene are SEHNR and FQNEAQ (reference sequence). The CDR3 nucleotides read TGTGCCAGCAGCGGGCTAGCGGGCAGCAATGAGCAGTTCTTC. It encodes CASSGLAGSNEQFF.

The chain employs TRBV21-1 and TRBJ2-2; TRBD1 is the table's D call and was not checked against the DNA. TRBV21-1 is recorded as a pseudogene. This CDR3 is 22 amino acids long. The CDR3 protein is CASIAVLIRGQGMFANTGELFF. CDR3 in DNA: TGTGCCAGCATCGCGGTTCTGATCCGGGGACAGGGGATGTTTGCGAACACCGGGGAGCTGTTTTTT.

The CDR3 region is CASSSGQGAHGYTF. In nucleotides, the CDR3 is TGTGCCAGCAGCTCCGGACAGGGGGCACACGGCTACACCTTC. The rearrangement joins TRBV11-2 to TRBJ1-2; 11 positions match TRBD1. Germline trimming cut 4 bases from V and 8 bases from J; bases unmatched to any gene: 6. The CDR3 covers 14 residues. The germline gives CDR1 SGHAT, CDR2 FQNNGV.

This chain connects TRBV5-1 to TRBJ2-3; 10 bases align to TRBD1. V shed 0 bases and J 5 bases; nucleotides not matched to a gene: 6. The germline V gene encodes CDR1 SGHRS and CDR2 YFSETQ. The CDR3 length is 16 residues. CDR3 residues: CASSLARDRGRDTQYF. CDR3 DNA sequence: TGCGCCAGCAGCTTGGCAAGGGACAGGGGTAGAGATACGCAGTATTTT.

The chain couples TRBV6-9 to TRBJ2-2; D might be TRBD1 (6 bases). V dropped 5 bases and J dropped 3 bases, with 16 bases sitting between them. There are 16 residues in the CDR3. Germline V gene lookup returns CDR1 MNHGY and CDR2 SVAAGI. CDR3 in DNA: TGTGCCAGCAGTATCTACGAACAGGGTGACACCGGGGAGCTGTTTTTT. Its protein product is CASSIYEQGDTGELFF.

The V gene is TRBV5-6, the J gene TRBJ1-2, with 8 bases matching TRBD1. The CDR3 contains 13 residues. In germline, CDR1 is SGHDT, CDR2 YYEEEE. V was clipped by 5 bases and J by 6 bases; unmatched bases: 6. CDR3: CASSYGQGDGYTF. Written as DNA, the CDR3 is TGTGCCAGCAGTTATGGACAGGGTGATGGCTACACCTTC.

The V gene is TRBV2, the J gene TRBJ2-1, with 7 bases lining up with TRBD1. The length of the CDR3 is 15 residues. Germline V gene sequence: CDR1 SNHLY, CDR2 FYNNEI. V lost 4 bases, J lost 4 bases, and 7 bases stayed unmatched. CDR3 protein: CASSVGQGVYNEQFF. DNA of the CDR3: TGTGCCAGCAGTGTGGGGCAGGGGGTTTACAATGAGCAGTTCTTC.

This clone showed up many times. V gene TRBV6-2 or TRBV6-3 combines with J gene TRBJ1-5; possibly TRBD1 for D (6 bases). Per germline, CDR1 MNHEY and CDR2 SVGEGT. V was shortened by 6 bases and J by 3 bases, with 15 bases between the two germline ends. This CDR3 is 15 amino acids long. The CDR3 reads CASSILQGNNQPQHF. In DNA, the CDR3 is TGTGCCAGCAGCATTTTACAGGGTAACAATCAGCCCCAGCATTTT.

This clone was counted only a few times. V usage is TRBV2 and J usage is TRBJ1-6, with TRBD1 matching 10 bases. Germline CDR1 and CDR2: SNHLY and FYNNEI. The J segment lost 9 bases and the V segment lost 4 bases, leaving 3 bases of the junction unmatched. The CDR3 extends over 14 amino acids. The CDR3 sequence: CASSVRTGGSPLHF. The CDR3 nucleotides are TGTGCCAGCAGTGTAAGGACAGGGGGTTCACCCCTCCACTTT.

The chain uses TRBV27 and TRBJ2-3; 12 nucleotides match TRBD2. CDR1 and CDR2 from the germline V gene are MNHEY and SMNVEV (reference sequence). V lost 4 bases and J lost 3; bases outside the gene matches: 14. The CDR3 is 19 residues long. DNA of the CDR3: TGTGCCAGCAGTTCGTCACTAGCGGGAGGCCGGGGTGGAACAGATACGCAGTATTTT. It codes for CASSSSLAGGRGGTDTQYF.

The CDR3 loop reads CASSPSSGRARNEQYF. In nucleotides, the CDR3 is TGTGCCAGCAGTCCCTCTAGCGGGAGGGCCCGGAACGAGCAGTACTTC. The chain links TRBV27 to TRBJ2-7; 12 bases agree with TRBD2. This CDR3 contains 16 residues. Losses at the gene ends were 5 bases for V and 5 bases for J; bases not matched to a gene: 10. Looked up from germline, CDR1 is MNHEY and CDR2 is SMNVEV (reference sequence).

The chain carries TRBV3-1 (or the pseudogene TRBV3-2) and TRBJ2-2; D possibly corresponds to TRBD2 (6 bases). In germline, CDR1 is LGHDT, CDR2 YNNKEL (reference sequence). This CDR3 is built from 14 residues. V was cut by 4 bases and J by 6 bases, with 12 bases left in between. For the CDR3, the DNA is TGTGCCAGCAGCCCCGCGCTAGCGCCCGGGGAGCTGTTTTTT. Amino acids: CASSPALAPGELFF.

V and J are TRBV28 and TRBJ2-2; D is possibly TRBD1 (5 bases). The CDR3 contains 15 residues. CDR1 is MDHEN, CDR2 SYDVKM, per germline. Trimming took 5 bases from V and 0 from J, leaving 10 bases between them. Here the CDR3 DNA reads TGTGCCAGCAGTCTTGACAGCGCGAACACCGGGGAGCTGTTTTTT. Translating it yields CASSLDSANTGELFF.

This clone occurred a few times. The chain carries TRBV6-5 and TRBJ2-5; D perhaps matches TRBD2 (7 bases). CDR1 is MNHEY and CDR2 is SVGAGI in the germline V gene. The CDR3 spans 14 residues. The V end lost 8 bases, the J end lost 2 bases, and 15 bases lay between the germline ends. The CDR3 DNA is TGTGCCAGCCGCGGGGGCCCCGGACAAGAGACCCAGTACTTC. Translation gives CASRGGPGQETQYF.

This clone has more than one count but fewer than ten. V usage is TRBV30 and J usage is TRBJ2-2; TRBD2 is a possible D gene (5 bases). Trimming pared 0 bases from V and 0 bases from J, leaving 8 bases between. The CDR3 consists of 15 residues. CDR1 and CDR2 from the germline V gene are GTSNPN and SVGIG (reference sequence). CDR3 coding DNA: TGTGCCTGGAGTGTGTTGAGGGCGAACACCGGGGAGCTGTTTTTT. Translation: CAWSVLRANTGELFF.

This clone was seen ten or more times. The chain combines TRBV24-1 with TRBJ2-7; 8 positions match TRBD1. This CDR3 contains 13 residues. V lost 5 bases to trimming and J lost 3 bases; unmatched junction nucleotides: 2. Germline V lookup: CDR1 KGHDR, CDR2 SFDVKD. CDR3 protein: CATSGDRGYEQYF. In DNA form, the CDR3 reads TGTGCCACCAGTGGTGACAGGGGCTACGAGCAGTACTTC.

To note about this clone: Additional DNA sequences in this sample encode the identical CDR3. This chain connects TRBV3-1 (or the pseudogene TRBV3-2) to TRBJ2-1; 12 positions match TRBD1. The CDR3 spans 15 residues. The V gene end was trimmed by 6 bases and the J gene end by 9 bases; junction bases not matched to a gene: 9. CDR1 and CDR2 from the germline V gene are LGHDT and YNNKEL (reference sequence). CDR3 protein: CASRQGQGAQAEQFF. CDR3 nucleotide sequence: TGTGCCAGCAGGCAGGGACAGGGGGCGCAGGCTGAGCAGTTCTTC.

The J gene is TRBJ1-2, the V gene TRBV6-4; D unresolved. V was cut by 2 bases and J by 7 bases, with 17 bases left in between. The CDR3 covers 15 residues. Germline CDR1 reads MRHNA; CDR2 reads SNTAGT. The CDR3 sequence is CASSDGNWPSGGYTF. The CDR3 bases are TGTGCCAGCAGTGACGGAAACTGGCCCTCGGGTGGCTACACCTTC.

The chain joins TRBV2 to TRBJ1-5; the D gene is possibly TRBD1 (5 bases). V was pared by 5 bases and J by 3 bases, with 8 bases between. Germline CDR1 and CDR2: SNHLY and FYNNEI. This CDR3 is 13 amino acids long. The DNA of the CDR3 is TGTGCCAGCAGTCCGGGGGACAATCAGCCCCAGCATTTT. Protein sequence: CASSPGDNQPQHF.

The rearrangement joins TRBV18 to TRBJ2-1, with D possibly TRBD2 on 5 matching bases. Germline V CDR1 and CDR2: KGHSH, LQKENI. Trimming took off 3 bases at V and 0 bases at J, with 18 bases between the two ends. This CDR3 is 18 amino acids long. The CDR3 DNA is TGTGCCAGCTCACCCGGGAACGAAGGTTCGAGCTCCTACAATGAGCAGTTCTTC. Its translation is CASSPGNEGSSSYNEQFF.

This clone was recorded only once. The rearrangement joins TRBV11-2 to TRBJ2-1; D unclear. Germline V gives CDR1 SGHAT, CDR2 FQNNGV. V was clipped by 1 base and J by 6 bases, with 13 bases between them. The CDR3 is 15 residues long. CDR3 residues: CASSLGASESNEQFF. The CDR3 DNA reads TGTGCCAGCAGCTTAGGAGCGTCAGAAAGCAATGAGCAGTTCTTC.

The chain links TRBV12-3 or TRBV12-4 to TRBJ2-1; 7 bases agree with TRBD2. Trimming removed 1 base from V and 7 bases from J; junction bases left unmatched: 1. The length of the CDR3 is 13 residues. The CDR3 DNA is TGTGCCAGCAGTTTAGGGACTAGGAATGAGCAGTTCTTC. It encodes CASSLGTRNEQFF.